The 8 T cell receptor beta chains below all came from one sample that was sequenced in a study of blood T cell repertoires in COVID-19. Assay used: immunoSEQ multiplex PCR; TCRdb lists only in-frame clones, some missing. Of about 220,000 clones detected, roughly 86% appear once; the ten largest clones hold approximately 10%. The sample comprised peripheral blood. These receptors were taken from a woman aged 50 to 60 with COVID-19, enrolled during active disease.

V is TRBV5-1 and J is TRBJ1-2; D is ambiguous. This CDR3 comprises 13 residues. Trimming took off 2 bases at V and 4 bases at J, with 9 bases between the two ends. CDR1 is SGHRS and CDR2 is YFSETQ in the germline V gene. In DNA form, the CDR3 reads TGCGCCAGCAGCTTCGCAGATTTCTATGGCTACACCTTC. This codes for CASSFADFYGYTF.

The gene calls are TRBV28 and TRBJ1-4; TRBD1 is a possible D gene (5 bases). Trimming left V 4 bases short and J 3 bases short, with 9 bases between. CDR1 and CDR2 (germline): MDHEN, SYDVKM. This CDR3 has 14 amino acids. The CDR3 nucleotides are TGTGCCAGCAGTTCCAGGGTAGCTAATGAAAAACTGTTTTTT. It codes for CASSSRVANEKLFF.

The chain uses TRBV9 and TRBJ2-1, with 9 bases that match TRBD2. Germline CDR1 reads SGDLS; CDR2 reads YYNGEE. This CDR3 is 17 amino acids long. Losses at the gene ends were 4 bases for V and 0 bases for J; bases not matched to a gene: 8. The CDR3, as DNA: TGTGCCAGCAGCCGCATAGCGGGGGCAACCTCCTACAATGAGCAGTTCTTC. This encodes CASSRIAGATSYNEQFF.

In its sample, this clone was seen once. A read error may account for a junction end that differs from germline. The gene calls are TRBV5-6 and TRBJ1-2; TRBD1 matches at 8 bases. CDR3 length: 16 residues. From germline, CDR1 is SGHDT and CDR2 YYEEEE. Written as DNA, the CDR3 is TGTGCCAGCACCTTGCCCGGGACAGGCGCTTCCTATGGCTACACCTTC. This codes for CASTLPGTGASYGYTF. Filled out from reference TRBV5-6 and TRBJ1-2, the complete variable domain reads DAGVTQSPTHLIKTRGQQVTLRCSPKSGHDTVSWYQQALGQGPQFIFQYYEEEERQRGNFPDRFSGHQFPNYSSELNVNALLLGDSALYLCASTLPGTGASYGYTFGSGTRLTVV.

CDR3 amino acids: CASSLEVREGRNQPQHF. The CDR3 DNA reads TGTGCCAGCAGCTTAGAAGTTCGTGAGGGCCGCAATCAGCCCCAGCATTTT. V and J are TRBV7-8 and TRBJ1-5; unclear D gene. V was cut by 1 base and J by 2 bases, with 15 bases left in between. The CDR3 loop spans 17 amino acids. Germline CDR1 reads SGHVS; CDR2 reads FQNEAQ.

The genes are TRBV29-1 and TRBJ2-7, with D possibly being TRBD1 or TRBD2 (5 bases each). The V end was cut by 7 bases, the J end by 6 bases, with 19 bases between. Germline V lookup: CDR1 SQVTM, CDR2 ANQGSEA. This CDR3 is 13 amino acids long. CDR3: CSAGSQGGGEQYF. CDR3 coding DNA: TGCAGCGCGGGGTCCCAGGGCGGTGGCGAGCAGTACTTC.

The CDR3 loop is CASSLDIARAKNIQYF. In DNA form, the CDR3 reads TGCGCCAGCAGCTTGGATATCGCCAGGGCCAAAAACATTCAGTACTTC. This sequence joins TRBV5-1 and TRBJ2-4; D call uncertain. V lost 0 bases and J lost 1, with 11 bases in between. The CDR3 extends over 16 amino acids. Germline assignment: CDR1 SGHRS and CDR2 YFSETQ. The full variable domain, completed using reference TRBV5-1 and TRBJ2-4, is KAGVTQTPRYLIKTRGQQVTLSCSPISGHRSVSWYQQTPGQGLQFLFEYFSETQRNKGNFPGRFSGRQFSNSRSEMNVSTLELGDSALYLCASSLDIARAKNIQYFGAGTRLSVL.

This clone was seen a single time. The chain uses TRBV19 and TRBJ2-5; D perhaps matches TRBD1 (5 bases). The length of the CDR3 is 14 residues. V dropped 1 base and J dropped 2 bases, with 8 bases sitting between them. Germline CDR1 and CDR2: LNHDA and SQIVND (reference sequence). CDR3 DNA: TGTGCCAGTAGTATAGGGCAGGGACAAGAGACCCAGTACTTC. It codes for CASSIGQGQETQYF.